The rows below give T cell receptor beta chains drawn from one sample of a study of cytomegalovirus exposure and HLA in healthy donors. Profiled with immunoSEQ multiplex PCR; TCRdb holds only in-frame clones, not every one. The sample comprises under 150,000 clones, roughly 71% of which are singletons, and 7.5% to 9% rests with the top ten. The material sequenced was PBMCs. These receptors were collected from a man younger than 35 in good health and CMV-seropositive. CDR3s include the opening cysteine and the closing phenylalanine or tryptophan. The D gene is left open where the match is weak. Clone size is not always given. Where it is, it says once, few, many or a class for expanded clones.

>TRBJ1-6|NA|NA|TRBV9
CASSRRQVESSPLHF
TGTGCCAGCAGCAGAAGACAGGTTGAGAGTTCACCCCTCCACTTT
>TRBJ1-2|NA|NA|TRBV28
CASSETDSYYGYTF
TGTGCCAGCAGTGAAACGGACAGTTACTATGGCTACACCTTC
>TRBJ2-2|NA|TRBD2|TRBV9
CASSASGASGGANTGELFF
TGTGCCAGCAGCGCCAGTGGTGCTAGCGGGGGGGCGAACACCGGGGAGCTGTTTTTT
>TRBJ2-1|NA|TRBD1|TRBV29-1
CSVWTGLNEQFF
TGCAGCGTCTGGACAGGTTTGAATGAGCAGTTCTTC
>TRBJ1-2|NA|TRBD1|TRBV6-5
CASRQGARYYGYTF
TGTGCCAGCAGGCAGGGGGCGCGGTACTATGGCTACACCTTC
>TRBJ2-5|few|TRBD2|TRBV5-4
CASSFDLTSGATQYF
TGTGCCAGCAGCTTTGATCTCACGAGCGGGGCGACCCAGTACTTC
>TRBJ1-1|few|TRBD1|TRBV2
CASSPTGAVAEAFF
TGTGCCAGCAGCCCAACAGGGGCGGTCGCTGAAGCTTTCTTT
>TRBJ2-7|NA|TRBD1|TRBV7-6
CASSYGSGQGGYEQYF
TGTGCCAGCAGCTACGGGAGTGGACAGGGTGGGTACGAGCAGTACTTC
>TRBJ1-1|NA|TRBD1|TRBV9
CASSADRGWTEAFF
TGTGCCAGCAGCGCCGACAGGGGCTGGACTGAAGCTTTCTTT
>TRBJ1-1|few|TRBD1|TRBV4-2
CASSHLARDREGNTEAFF
TGTGCCAGCAGCCATCTGGCCCGGGACAGGGAAGGGAACACTGAAGCTTTCTTT
>TRBJ1-2|NA|TRBD1|TRBV15
CATSQNRGGNYGYTF
TGTGCCACCAGCCAAAACAGGGGAGGTAACTATGGCTACACCTTC
>TRBJ1-3|NA|TRBD1|TRBV2
CASNRGDRGNTIYF
TGTGCCAGTAATAGAGGGGACAGGGGAAACACCATATATTTT
>TRBJ2-7|NA|NA|TRBV19
CASSIGRGNYEQYF
TGTGCCAGTAGTATAGGCAGGGGAAACTACGAGCAGTACTTC
>TRBJ2-4|NA|TRBD1|TRBV11-1
CASSTGQENIQYF
TGTGCCAGCAGCACGGGACAGGAAAACATTCAGTACTTC
>TRBJ2-3|few|TRBD2|TRBV4-1
CASSQKTTSGGAEDTQYF
TGCGCCAGCAGCCAGAAAACGACTAGCGGGGGGGCAGAAGATACGCAGTATTTT
>TRBJ2-3|NA|NA|TRBV6-1
CASSVTGNTDTQYF
TGTGCCAGCAGCGTAACAGGGAACACAGATACGCAGTATTTT
>TRBJ1-2|NA|NA|TRBV19
CASSIQAMTYGYTF
TGTGCCAGTAGTATACAGGCGATGACCTATGGCTACACCTTC
>TRBJ1-1|NA|NA|TRBV29-1
CSVPGVSTEAFF
TGCAGCGTCCCGGGGGTGAGCACTGAAGCTTTCTTT
>TRBJ2-1|few|NA|TRBV7-2
CASRLRGRIGNEQFF
TGTGCCAGCAGATTGCGGGGGCGAATCGGCAATGAGCAGTTCTTC
>TRBJ1-6|NA|NA|TRBV4-1
CASSQGLPGIYSPLHF
TGCGCCAGCAGCCAAGGTTTGCCGGGGATTTATTCACCCCTCCACTTT
>TRBJ1-3|NA|NA|TRBV5-4
CASSPSTGSTGNTIYF
TGTGCCAGCAGCCCCTCGACAGGTTCTACTGGAAACACCATATATTTT
>TRBJ1-5|few|TRBD1|TRBV28
CASSLSQGAGNQPQHF
TGTGCCAGCAGTTTAAGCCAGGGGGCAGGCAATCAGCCCCAGCATTTT
>TRBJ2-1|few|TRBD2|TRBV5-1
CASSSTSGGSNEQFF
TGCGCCAGCAGCTCGACTAGCGGGGGGTCGAATGAGCAGTTCTTC
>TRBJ2-3|few|NA|TRBV5-1
CASSLALAGSVADTQYF
TGCGCCAGCAGCTTGGCCCTTGCAGGCTCGGTAGCAGATACGCAGTATTTT
>TRBJ2-7|NA|TRBD1|TRBV6-5
CASSDRDSYEQYF
TGTGCCAGCAGCGACAGGGACTCCTACGAGCAGTACTTC
>TRBJ1-2|NA|NA|TRBV12-5
CASGSDEDRANYGYTF
TGTGCTAGTGGTTCCGACGAGGACAGAGCTAACTATGGCTACACCTTC
>TRBJ1-2|few|TRBD1|TRBV30
CAWSVLGTGPVLWGYTF
TGTGCCTGGAGTGTACTGGGGACAGGGCCGGTCCTTTGGGGCTACACCTTC
>TRBJ2-2|NA|TRBD2|TRBV5-1
CASSTSGGAVGELFF
TGCGCCAGCAGCACTAGCGGGGGGGCCGTCGGGGAGCTGTTTTTT
>TRBJ1-1|NA|TRBD1|TRBV11-2
CASSNTGGIEAFF
TGTGCCAGCAGCAACACAGGGGGCATTGAAGCTTTCTTT
>TRBJ2-7|large|NA|TRBV11-3
CASSLETGSSYEQYF
TGTGCCAGCAGCCTCGAAACAGGGAGCTCCTACGAGCAGTACTTC
>TRBJ2-2|NA|NA|TRBV5-1
CASSLALRTQLMTGELFF
TGCGCCAGCAGCTTGGCTTTGCGGACACAACTCATGACCGGGGAGCTGTTTTTT
>TRBJ1-6|NA|NA|TRBV15
CATSRDQGTPLHF
TGTGCCACCAGCAGAGATCAGGGTACACCCCTCCACTTT
>TRBJ2-5|NA|NA|TRBV7-6
CASSLQDSVMGTQYF
TGTGCCAGCAGCCTCCAGGACAGTGTAATGGGTACCCAGTACTTC
>TRBJ1-4|NA|TRBD1|TRBV19
CASSIYPGGRSVRTNEKLFF
TGTGCCAGTAGCATTTACCCAGGGGGTCGGAGTGTAAGAACTAATGAAAAACTGTTTTTT
>TRBJ1-3|few|TRBD1|TRBV4-2
CASSQVGTGYSGNTIYF
TGTGCCAGCAGCCAAGTAGGGACAGGGTATTCTGGAAACACCATATATTTT
>TRBJ2-3|once|TRBD1|TRBV4-1
CASSQGDRGSGDTQYF
TGCGCCAGCAGCCAAGGCGACAGGGGGTCGGGAGATACGCAGTATTTT
>TRBJ2-3|NA|TRBD2|TRBV4-2
CASSQDLYPSGGSYTTDTQYF
TGTGCCAGCAGCCAAGATCTCTACCCTAGCGGGGGGTCGTACACCACAGATACGCAGTATTTT
>TRBJ2-1|NA|NA|TRBV6-6
CASSYSTVPPNEQFF
TGTGCCAGCAGTTACTCGACAGTACCCCCCAATGAGCAGTTCTTC
>TRBJ1-5|NA|NA|TRBV27
CASREDVGNQPQHF
TGTGCCAGCAGGGAGGACGTCGGCAATCAGCCCCAGCATTTT
>TRBJ2-2|NA|NA|TRBV5-1
CASSSRAITGSKSGELFF
TGCGCCAGCAGCTCCCGGGCTATTACAGGGTCGAAATCCGGGGAGCTGTTTTTT
>TRBJ1-5|NA|NA|TRBV28
CASRGGLRGVEQPQHF
TGTGCCAGCAGGGGGGGTTTAAGAGGAGTTGAACAGCCCCAGCATTTT
>TRBJ2-3|NA|NA|TRBV11-3
CASSSGPSTDTQYF
TGTGCCAGCAGCTCTGGCCCTAGCACAGATACGCAGTATTTT
>TRBJ1-2|once|TRBD1|TRBV19
CASSTPGQGGGYTF
TGTGCCAGTAGTACCCCGGGACAGGGTGGTGGCTACACCTTC
>TRBJ2-7|NA|TRBD1|TRBV5-1
CASSPRTGKNYEQYF
TGCGCCAGCAGCCCCCGGACAGGGAAAAACTACGAGCAGTACTTC
>TRBJ1-2|NA|NA|TRBV15
CATSRIARVDYTF
TGTGCCACCAGCAGGATTGCTCGGGTGGACTACACCTTC
>TRBJ2-1|NA|TRBD2|TRBV4-2
CASSQDRTSGSNNEQFF
TGTGCCAGCAGCCAAGATCGCACTAGCGGGTCAAACAATGAGCAGTTCTTC
>TRBJ2-3|NA|TRBD2|TRBV18
CASSPTALLAGVTDTQYF
TGTGCCAGCTCACCAACCGCCCTACTAGCGGGGGTCACAGATACGCAGTATTTT
>TRBJ1-1|NA|NA|TRBV5-1
CASSLNGERAVTEAFF
TGCGCCAGCAGCTTGAACGGGGAAAGGGCTGTAACTGAAGCTTTCTTT